This note documents a single T cell receptor (beta chain) sequence. What it binds is unknown. The data derive from a study of cytomegalovirus exposure and HLA in healthy donors. Study results and caveats: In a later analysis, first-cohort TCR clusters were found to tend to co-occur in the approximately 120 validation repertoires. CMV antigen specificity of a few CMV-associated chains was confirmed in vitro.

From germline, CDR1 is MNHNY and CDR2 SVGAGI (reference sequence). Trimming cost V 6 bases and J 13 bases, with 18 bases left between them. The CDR3 runs to 13 residues. Repertoires were generated with immunoSEQ multiplex PCR, while TCRdb's copy carries only in-frame clones and drops some. The table records 150,000 to 250,000 clones, more than 65% of them present only once. The study drew the donors from its roughly 120-subject validation cohort, separate from the approximately 700-subject first cohort. This receptor was taken from a woman under 40 in good health and CMV-seropositive. Sequencing input: PBMCs. This rearrangement joins TRBV6-6 to TRBJ1-4; TRBD1 is a possible D gene (5 bases). CDR3 bases: TGTGCCAGCAGCCAAGGGGATTCGGAGCGACTGTTTTTT. Its protein product is CASSQGDSERLFF.